Reported below is one TCR beta chain. This clone appeared once. Its specific antigen is unknown. No much larger clone exists at a distance of one base, and base qualities are not known. The protocol used for the library was the immunoSEQ multiplex PCR assay. The multiplex PCR relied on a mix of 60 forward primers for TCR Vbeta segments and 13 reverse primers for TCR Jbeta segments. Amplification of the CDR3 region of rearranged TCR beta genes was performed with a multiplex PCR assay on genomic DNA. On the Illumina HiSeq System, the amplified TCR beta libraries were sequenced as 87-base-pair reads. The original pipeline was this. A later analysis counted tens of millions of unique TCR beta chains across the 640 or so repertoires, and around 9.9 million of these chains were shared by at least two donors. Raw reads were error-corrected and collapsed into unique sequences by a nearest-neighbor algorithm in which closely related sequences were merged to remove PCR and sequencing errors. To assign V, D and J gene segments, CDR3 sequences were aligned to IMGT reference sequences. For a sequence to be retained, a match of at least six nucleotides to both a V gene segment and a J gene segment was required. Rearrangements were called productive when the CDR3 lacked stop codons and stayed in frame with V and J; all others were non-productive. Following IMGT convention, CDR3 was defined as the stretch from the second conserved V-encoded cysteine up to the conserved J-encoded phenylalanine. The earlier analysis of some 540 of the donors excluded any sequence lacking an unambiguous match to a single V gene segment. In an earlier analysis of 450 to 750 of the donors, a V segment was called functional when productive rearrangements were above 56.7%, and segregating when the standard deviation between donors exceeded 5%. A statistical classification framework was built for diagnosing cytomegalovirus status from the catalog of TCR beta chain sequences. In a later analysis, TCR nucleotide sequences were compared against IMGT/GENE-DB human TR gene sequences so that V and J genes could be assigned. The TCRdist pipeline was used in a later analysis to assign CDR3 sequences and most-parsimonious VDJ recombination scenarios. A later analysis defined each TCR beta chain by its CDR3 amino acid sequence plus V-gene family, and excluded reads lacking a unique V-gene family. In a later analysis, approximately 590 highly shared, low-generation-probability nucleotide sequences were removed to address suspected cross-contamination and a sequencing artifact. In a later analysis, a clonal expansion index for each public chain was calculated from normalized within-repertoire ranks of inferred template counts. A later analysis computed generation probabilities with a VDJ recombination model fitted to out-of-frame rearrangements, and checked the results against IGoR. In a later analysis, hypergeometric tests were used to score TCR-TCR, TCR-HLA and TCR-CMV co-occurrence, with a repertoire-size bias correction applied to TCR pairs. A later analysis estimated false discovery rates by permuting HLA or CMV assignments 20 times. In a later analysis, co-occurring TCRs were grouped using DBSCAN, with TCRdist sequence similarity added in when clustering inside HLA-allele-positive subsets. Repertoires with fewer than 30,000 or more than 120,000 public chains, plus five repertoires with anomalous nucleotide sharing, were excluded from co-occurrence clustering. TCRdb obtained this table from immuneACCESS and retained in-frame rearrangements with V and J assigned. These tables miss some clones; where compared with another copy, unresolved V genes account for less than half of the shortfall, and the remainder is unexplained. The DNA was the basis for D and trimming; V, J and clone size are from that table. A total of about 150,000 clones appear in this sample, approximately 86% of them only once. Jointly, the top ten make up 0.45% to 0.55% of the sample.

The source of the sample is a study of cytomegalovirus exposure and HLA in healthy donors (dated by TCRdb to the late 2010s). As for the study more broadly: According to an earlier analysis of 587 of the donors, about 179 million T cells yielded 117 million unique TCR beta sequences and about 280 Gb of sequence data. Genome-wide SNP genotypes for about 65% of the 666 donors were used in a later genetic analysis, which treated that subset as a discovery cohort. To study patterns of TCR occurrence, a later analysis re-analyzed previously published TCR beta repertoires from just over 650 donors and added high-resolution HLA genotyping. In an earlier analysis of more than 550 of the donors, high-throughput TCR beta sequencing was used to judge whether each TCR beta V gene segment behaved as functional or pseudogenic. The genetic ancestry cluster associated with self-reported Caucasian donors included around 76% of the 398 genotyped donors. Donor age, sex, ethnicity and CMV serostatus were compiled alongside the repertoire data. All discovery cohort repertoires had been generated using a single sequencing platform. To predict cytomegalovirus infection status, the study combined high-throughput TCR immunosequencing, statistical association of individual TCRs with disease status, and machine learning. Both class I and class II loci were covered by HLA typing, at four-digit resolution. Rather than using new phenotypic data, the later analysis identified candidate immune exposures from TCR beta sequences and from how often those sequences occurred across donors. The study profiled the T cell repertoires of 500 to 800 subjects by immunosequencing and related them to cytomegalovirus serostatus. Typing coverage varied by locus: roughly 629-640 donors for A, B, C, DRB1 and DQB1; approximately 500 for DQA1; about 600 for DPA1; approximately 490 for DPB1. About 5 DR-DQ haplotypes were handled as single units for association and clustering, since linkage in the cohort was strong. An early release that covered about 600 HLA-typed donors contained 300 to 350 gigabases of sequencing data and 75 million to 100 million unique TCR sequences. Among about 400 genotyped donors of the cohort, an average of approximately 200,000 unique TCR beta nucleotide sequences was sequenced per donor, of which about 20% were non-productive. In addition to the first cohort of around 670 subjects, a separate validation cohort of under 150 different subjects was used. The study aimed to test whether cataloging public T cell receptors could reveal signatures of past pathogen exposure.

Broad study findings and their caveats: For the cohort, immune exposure information was limited to CMV serostatus. Only TCR beta chains were sequenced in this cohort, and the absence of alpha or paired-chain data limited detectable features. Roughly uniform sequencing depth across donors was assumed in presence/absence analyses, although this assumption may not hold. The 87-base-pair reads could not distinguish some IMGT-functional V segments, including TRBV6-2 and TRBV6-3, so those segments were excluded. Cytomegalovirus status was reported to be diagnosed by the classifier with high specificity and sensitivity in both the original and validation cohorts. Because counts were too low, seventeen rarely observed V segments, including chromosome 9 orphons, were excluded from the earlier analysis of a few hundred of the donors. In a later genetic analysis, a missense DCLRE1C variant was associated with V-gene and J-gene trimming of TCR beta chains, and the association was replicated in an independent cohort. A total of 150 to 200 TCR beta chains were listed by the study as associated with cytomegalovirus. A later genetic analysis reported fewer N-insertions in productive TCRs among donors in an Asian-associated ancestry cluster than the roughly 620-donor mean. In a later analysis, the rate of TCR association differed among HLA loci, with DRB1 alleles having the most associated TCRs and HLA-C alleles having the fewest. The sequencing pipeline was judged likely to have produced a cluster of highly shared sequence variants as a technical artifact. Correlated functional status among segregating V segments might be attributable to linkage disequilibrium, but an unknown experimental factor could not be ruled out. In vitro tests confirmed that three of the cytomegalovirus-associated TCR beta chains recognize cytomegalovirus antigens. A later analysis found that HLA-associated TCR beta chains were more clonally expanded and had lower generation probabilities than equally common non-associated chains. In an earlier analysis of around 600 of the donors, most TCR beta V segments appeared in productive rearrangements about 90% or about 30% of the time, broadly matching IMGT annotations. Several of the top co-occurrence clusters appeared to be linked to parvovirus B19, influenza, CMV and Epstein-Barr virus, according to a later analysis. HLA typing was unavailable for some donors at each locus, so association tests used only the typed subset. At a false discovery rate of 0.05, a later analysis linked under 20,000 TCR beta sequences to specific HLA alleles. Most TCR sequences were observed very rarely across donors, whereas some public TCRs were present in many individuals. It was suggested by the authors that the approach could potentially be generalized to other disease states and immunological phenotypes. Most CMV-associated TCR beta chains appeared to be HLA-restricted in a later analysis, and the HLA associations seemed to be driven largely by CMV exposure. A further reported finding was that TCR beta sequences accurately predicted the HLA-A and HLA-B alleles for most subjects in the first cohort. When HLA alleles, especially DR and DQ, strongly co-occurred, TCR associations were difficult to assign to individual alleles.

The CDR3 has 15 amino acids, counting the end cysteine and phenylalanine. Only the CDR3 region is kept as DNA, spanning 45 bases read in frame from base 1. Trimming costs V 8 bases and J 2 bases, and their ends lie 19 bases apart. Looking up the germline V gene yields CDR1 SGHTA and CDR2 FQGNSA. The cohort was made up of approximately 670 healthy bone marrow donors. At the time of sampling, every cohort member was nominally healthy, though immune exposures that went unrecorded were likely present. The donor tested CMV seronegative and was one of the 352 seronegative cohort members. A peripheral blood sample was provided by each donor, and peripheral blood mononuclear cells were used for TCR beta sequencing. Genomic DNA was extracted from the blood cell samples with the Qiagen DNeasy Blood Extraction Kit.

The sequenced material came from PBMCs. Recombination connected TRBV7-2 to TRBJ2-7, with a weak D call of TRBD2 (6 bases match). This receptor was taken from a woman in her 40s in good health and CMV-seronegative. The CDR3 region: CASAYTSYPTYEQYF. DNA sequence: TGTGCCAGCGCCTATACTAGCTACCCCACCTACGAGCAGTACTTC.